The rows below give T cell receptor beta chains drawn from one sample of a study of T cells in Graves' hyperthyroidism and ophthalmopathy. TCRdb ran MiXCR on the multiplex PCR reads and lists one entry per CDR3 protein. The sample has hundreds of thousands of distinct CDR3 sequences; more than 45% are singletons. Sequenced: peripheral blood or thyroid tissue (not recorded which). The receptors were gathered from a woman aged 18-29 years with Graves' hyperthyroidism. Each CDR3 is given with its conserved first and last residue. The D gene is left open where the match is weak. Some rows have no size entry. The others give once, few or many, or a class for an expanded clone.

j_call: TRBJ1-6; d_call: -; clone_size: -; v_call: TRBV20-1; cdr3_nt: TGCAGTGCCGCTGAAGGGGATAATTCACCCCTCCACTTT; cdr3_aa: CSAAEGDNSPLHF
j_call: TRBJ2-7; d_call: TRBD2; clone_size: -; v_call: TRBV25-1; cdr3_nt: TGTGCCAGTAATGAAATCTCTAGCGGTACCTACGAGCAGTACTTC; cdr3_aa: CASNEISSGTYEQYF
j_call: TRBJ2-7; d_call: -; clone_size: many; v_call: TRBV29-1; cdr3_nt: TGCAGCGTCGGCGACAGCTTCTACGAGCAGTACTTC; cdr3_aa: CSVGDSFYEQYF
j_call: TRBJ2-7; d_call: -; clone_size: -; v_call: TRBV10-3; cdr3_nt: TGTGCCAGCAGTCGACACGGGGACGAGCAGTACTTC; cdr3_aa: CASSRHGDEQYF
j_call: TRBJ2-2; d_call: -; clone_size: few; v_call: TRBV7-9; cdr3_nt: TGTGCCAGCAGCTCTCAGCCTCGGGAGCTGTTTTTT; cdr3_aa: CASSSQPRELFF
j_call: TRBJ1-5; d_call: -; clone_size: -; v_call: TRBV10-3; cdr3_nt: TGTGCCAGCAGTTACAGTTACAGGGAGCCCCAGCATTTT; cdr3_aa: CASSYSYREPQHF
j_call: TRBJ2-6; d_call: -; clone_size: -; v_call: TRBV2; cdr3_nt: TGTGCCAGCCCTCCGGTTGACGGGGCCAACGTCCTGACTTTC; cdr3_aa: CASPPVDGANVLTF
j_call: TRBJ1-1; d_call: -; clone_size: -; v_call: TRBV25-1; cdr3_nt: TGTGCCCACGACGTGACAGGGAACACTGAAGCTTTCTTT; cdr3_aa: CAHDVTGNTEAFF
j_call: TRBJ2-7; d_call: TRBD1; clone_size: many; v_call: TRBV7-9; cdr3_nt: TGTGCCAGCAGCTTGGGACAGGATGCGTCCTACGAGCAGTACTTC; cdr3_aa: CASSLGQDASYEQYF
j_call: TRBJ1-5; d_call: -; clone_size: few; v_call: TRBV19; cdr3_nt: TGTGCCAGTACTGGCCCAAGCCTGAATCAGCCCCAGCATTTT; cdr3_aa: CASTGPSLNQPQHF
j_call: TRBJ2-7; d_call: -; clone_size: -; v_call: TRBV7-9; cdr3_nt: TGTGCCAGCAGCCAAGACAGCCGCCCGAGAGAGCAGTACTTC; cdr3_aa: CASSQDSRPREQYF
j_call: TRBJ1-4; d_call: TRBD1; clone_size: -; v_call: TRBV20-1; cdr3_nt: TGCAGTGCTACCACAGGGGGCGGCGGTGAAAAACTGTTTTTT; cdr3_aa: CSATTGGGGEKLFF
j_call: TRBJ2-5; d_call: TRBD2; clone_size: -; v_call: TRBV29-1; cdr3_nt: TGCAGCGTTTCAACCCATCGGGGAGGGGCAGAGACCCAGTACTTC; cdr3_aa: CSVSTHRGGAETQYF
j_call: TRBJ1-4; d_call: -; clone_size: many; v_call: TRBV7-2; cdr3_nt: TGTGCCAGCAGCTTAGACAGGGAGGATGAAAAACTGTTTTTT; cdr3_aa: CASSLDREDEKLFF
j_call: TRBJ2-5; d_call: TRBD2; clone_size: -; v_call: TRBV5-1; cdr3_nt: TGCGCCAGCAGCCAGTATTCTAGCGGGCCGTTCCAAGAGACCCAGTACTTC; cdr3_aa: CASSQYSSGPFQETQYF
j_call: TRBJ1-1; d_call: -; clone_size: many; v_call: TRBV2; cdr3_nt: TGTGCCAGCAGGACGACGGTTGAAGCTTTCTTT; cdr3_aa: CASRTTVEAFF
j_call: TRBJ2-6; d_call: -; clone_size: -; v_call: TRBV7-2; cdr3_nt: TGTGCCAGCAGCCCGTTGAGCTCTGGGGCCAACGTCCTGACTTTC; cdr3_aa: CASSPLSSGANVLTF
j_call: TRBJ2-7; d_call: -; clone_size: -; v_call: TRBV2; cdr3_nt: TGTGCCAACTCTTCCTACGAGCAGTACTTC; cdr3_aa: CANSSYEQYF
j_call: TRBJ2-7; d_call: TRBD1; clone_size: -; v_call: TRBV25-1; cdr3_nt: TGTGCCAGCAGCCAAGATACCCACCGGGACAGGGCACAGGAGCAGTACTTC; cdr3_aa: CASSQDTHRDRAQEQYF
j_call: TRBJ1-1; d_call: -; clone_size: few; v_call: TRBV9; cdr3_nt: TGTGCCAGCAGACCCGACTTCTATGGGACGGTGAACACTGAAGCTTTCTTT; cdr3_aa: CASRPDFYGTVNTEAFF
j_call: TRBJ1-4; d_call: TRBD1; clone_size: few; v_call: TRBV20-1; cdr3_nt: TGCAGTGCTTGCCAGACAGGGGGCGAGGAAAAACTGTTTTTT; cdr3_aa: CSACQTGGEEKLFF
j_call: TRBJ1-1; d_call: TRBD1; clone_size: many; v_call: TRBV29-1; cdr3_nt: TGCAGCGTTGACTCGACAGGGTACACTGAAGCCTTCTTT; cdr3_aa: CSVDSTGYTEAFF
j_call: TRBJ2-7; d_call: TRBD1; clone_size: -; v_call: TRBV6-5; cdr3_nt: TGTGCCACCGTTCCCCCAGGGGGAGAACCCTACGAGCAGTACTTC; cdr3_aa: CATVPPGGEPYEQYF
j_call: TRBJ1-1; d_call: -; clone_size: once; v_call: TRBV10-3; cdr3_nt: TGTGCCATCAGCCCTGGGACGAGCACTGAAGCTTTCTTT; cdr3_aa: CAISPGTSTEAFF
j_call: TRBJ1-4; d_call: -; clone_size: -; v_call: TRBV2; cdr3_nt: TGTGCCAGCAGTTACGAAGGGTCGAATGAAAAACTGTTTTTT; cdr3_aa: CASSYEGSNEKLFF
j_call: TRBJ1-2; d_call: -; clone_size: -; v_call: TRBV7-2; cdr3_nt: TGTGCCAGCAGCCCCATTACTAGAACAGGGTCCTCTGGTGGCTGCACCTTC; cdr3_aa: CASSPITRTGSSGGCTF
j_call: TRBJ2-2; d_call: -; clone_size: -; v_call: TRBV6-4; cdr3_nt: TGTGCCAGCAGTGACTGGGCCCCTCTCGAGGACACCGGGGAGCTGTTTTTT; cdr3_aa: CASSDWAPLEDTGELFF
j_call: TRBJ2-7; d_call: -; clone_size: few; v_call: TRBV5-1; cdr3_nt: TGCGCCAGCAGCTTGGGGCCGACCTACGAGCAGTACTTC; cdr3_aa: CASSLGPTYEQYF
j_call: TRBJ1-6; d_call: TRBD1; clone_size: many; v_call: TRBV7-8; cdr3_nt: TGTGCCAGCAGCTTAGAGGCAGGGGGTAATTCACCCCTCCACTTT; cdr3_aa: CASSLEAGGNSPLHF
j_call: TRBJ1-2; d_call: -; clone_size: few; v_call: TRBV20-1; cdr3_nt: TGTAGTGCTAGAGTACTACCTGGACCGCGTAAAGCGAACTATGGCTACACCTTC; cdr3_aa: CSARVLPGPRKANYGYTF
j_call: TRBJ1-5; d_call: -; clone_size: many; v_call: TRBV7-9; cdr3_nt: TGTGCCAGCAGCTTAGAGGAAGGCAATCAGCCCCAGCATTTT; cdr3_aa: CASSLEEGNQPQHF
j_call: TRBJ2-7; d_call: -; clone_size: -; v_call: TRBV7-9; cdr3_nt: TGTGCCAGCAGCCAAGCCCGGGGCCGTTCCGAGCAGTACTTC; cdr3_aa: CASSQARGRSEQYF
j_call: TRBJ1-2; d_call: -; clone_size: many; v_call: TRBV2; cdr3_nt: TGTGCCAGCAACTTAGGGCAGGCCTCCCGTGGGTACACCTTC; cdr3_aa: CASNLGQASRGYTF
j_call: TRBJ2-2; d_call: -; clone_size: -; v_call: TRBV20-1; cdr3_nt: TGCAGTGCTAGCCGCTTAATCAACACCGGGGAGCTGTTTTTT; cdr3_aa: CSASRLINTGELFF
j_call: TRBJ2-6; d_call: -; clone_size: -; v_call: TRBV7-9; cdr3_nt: TGTGCCAGCAGCTTAGCGGTACACGGAAACTCTGGGGCCAACGTCCTGACTTTC; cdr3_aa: CASSLAVHGNSGANVLTF
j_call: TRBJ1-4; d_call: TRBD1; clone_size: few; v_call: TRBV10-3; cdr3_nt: TGTGCCATCAGTGAAAGGGGTCCCAGCACAGGGGAAGAAAAACTGTTTTTT; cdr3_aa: CAISERGPSTGEEKLFF
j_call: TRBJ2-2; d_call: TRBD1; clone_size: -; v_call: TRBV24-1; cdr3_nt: TGTGCCACCAGTGATATCGGGACAGGGGGTGGCGGGGAGCTGTTTTTT; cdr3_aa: CATSDIGTGGGGELFF
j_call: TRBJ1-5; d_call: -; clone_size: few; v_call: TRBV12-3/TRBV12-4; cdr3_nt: TGTGCCAGCTGTAGGGGTCATAGCAATCAGCCCCAGCATTTT; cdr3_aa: CASCRGHSNQPQHF
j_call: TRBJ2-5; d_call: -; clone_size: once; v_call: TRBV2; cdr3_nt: TGTGCCAGCAGTGAAGACAGAGTCGAAGAGACCCAGTACTTC; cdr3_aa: CASSEDRVEETQYF
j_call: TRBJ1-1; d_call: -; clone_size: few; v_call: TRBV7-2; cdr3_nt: TGTGCCAGCAGCTTAGATCCGGGGGGCGGCACTGAAGCTTTCTTT; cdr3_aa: CASSLDPGGGTEAFF
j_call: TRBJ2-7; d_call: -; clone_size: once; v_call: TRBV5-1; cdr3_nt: TGCGCCAGCAGCTTGCCGGGACCGAACTACGAGCAGTACTTC; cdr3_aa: CASSLPGPNYEQYF
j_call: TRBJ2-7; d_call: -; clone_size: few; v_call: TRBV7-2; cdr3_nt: TGTGCCAGCAGCCAGAATGTGGACCAAACCTACGAGCAGTACTTC; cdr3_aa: CASSQNVDQTYEQYF
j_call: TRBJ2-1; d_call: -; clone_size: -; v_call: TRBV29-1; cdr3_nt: TGCAGCGTCCCGTGGCGGTTTGAGCAGTTCTTC; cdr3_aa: CSVPWRFEQFF
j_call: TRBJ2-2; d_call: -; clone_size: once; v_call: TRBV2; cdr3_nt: TGTGCCAGCAGCGGTCGGGACACCACCGGGGAGCTGTTTTTT; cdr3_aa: CASSGRDTTGELFF
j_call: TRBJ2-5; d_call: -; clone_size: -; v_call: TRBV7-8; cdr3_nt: TGTGCCAGCAGTTCCCCCTGGGGGGCCAAAGAGACCCAGTACTTC; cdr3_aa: CASSSPWGAKETQYF
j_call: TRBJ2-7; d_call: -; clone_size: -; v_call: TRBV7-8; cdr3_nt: TGTGCCAGCAGCCAAGACACGACCCCTAGCTCCTACGAGCAGTACTTC; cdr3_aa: CASSQDTTPSSYEQYF
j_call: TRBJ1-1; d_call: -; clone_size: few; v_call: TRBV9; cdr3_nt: TGTGCCAGCAGCGTAGAGGGGCACAGGAGCACTGAAGCTTTCTTT; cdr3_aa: CASSVEGHRSTEAFF
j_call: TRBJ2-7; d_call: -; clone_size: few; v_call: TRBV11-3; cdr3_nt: TGTGCCAGCAGCTTATGGCAGGGCGAAAAACACGAGCAGTACTTC; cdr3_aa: CASSLWQGEKHEQYF